Shown below are 18 T cell receptor beta chains from a single sample sequenced in a study of low-dose radiotherapy and immunotherapy resistance in tumors. As to time point: before trial treatment. Both TCRalpha and TCRbeta chains were reverse transcribed with V-gene-specific primers. Amplification of TCRs used a constant-region primer and V-primer adapter for about 18 PCR cycles. TCRdb re-analysed the reads in MiXCR, keeping a single row per CDR3 protein. The repertoire holds under 90,000 distinct CDR3 sequences, with roughly 31% as singletons. Sequencing used PBMCs, obtained before treatment. These receptors were obtained from a female donor with ovarian cancer.

V is TRBV3-1 and J is TRBJ2-7; D ambiguous. The CDR3 has 14 residues. V was pared by 0 bases and J by 12 bases, with 18 bases between. Germline lookup yields CDR1 LGHDT and CDR2 YNNKEL (reference sequence). The CDR3 DNA reads as TGTGCCAGCAGCCAAGATCGAGGCAGAACCCCCCCGTACTTC. Encoded protein: CASSQDRGRTPPYF.

Ten or more counts support this clonotype. The chain employs TRBV7-8 and TRBJ1-5; tentative D call: TRBD1 (5 bases). V was trimmed by 0 bases and J by 7 bases, leaving 10 bases between them. Looked up from germline, CDR1 is SGHVS and CDR2 is FQNEAQ. This CDR3 is 14 amino acids long. The CDR3 coding sequence is TGTGCCAGCAGCTTAGCTGCGGGGGTCCAGCCCCAGCATTTT. Translated, it gives CASSLAAGVQPQHF.

This clonotype was counted many times. The gene calls are TRBV12-3 or TRBV12-4 and TRBJ2-4; 7 bases are a match to TRBD2. V shed 6 bases, J shed 6 bases, and the junction held 14 bases outside the gene matches. The CDR3 spans 16 residues. The CDR3 protein is CASRDLVSGARNIQYF. DNA of the CDR3: TGTGCCAGCAGAGACCTAGTGAGCGGGGCCCGAAACATTCAGTACTTC.

In the case of this clonotype: A far larger clone is off by one base, so a read error is likely. The genes are TRBV13 and TRBJ2-1, with 10 bases that match TRBD2. The CDR3 extends over 15 amino acids. The V gene's germline CDR1 is PRHDT and CDR2 FYEKMQ (reference sequence). In DNA form, the CDR3 reads TGTGTCAGCAGCTTAGTACTAGCGGGAAGCGGTGAGCAGTTCTTC. The encoded protein is CVSSLVLAGSGEQFF.

This clonotype was counted many times. This chain uses TRBV6-5 with TRBJ2-7, with TRBD2 matching 9 bases. Germline trimming cut 5 bases from V and 2 bases from J; bases unmatched to any gene: 4. The CDR3 runs to 14 residues. Germline lookup yields CDR1 MNHEY and CDR2 SVGAGI. The CDR3 protein is CASSTGGRAYEQYF. In DNA form, the CDR3 reads TGTGCCAGCAGTACCGGCGGGAGGGCCTACGAGCAGTACTTC.

The CDR3 region is CASSYSGGREAFF. The CDR3, as DNA: TGTGCCAGCAGTTACTCAGGGGGCAGGGAAGCTTTCTTT. The chain employs TRBV6-6 and TRBJ1-1; 7 bases are shared with TRBD1. The CDR3 is 13 residues long. V gave up 0 bases and J gave up 8 bases; unmatched junction bases: 3. Germline V gene sequence: CDR1 MNHNY, CDR2 SVGAGI (reference sequence).

This clonotype has ten or more counts. This chain connects TRBV7-8 to TRBJ2-7; possible D gene TRBD2, 6 bases. The CDR3 length is 18 residues. Germline V CDR1 and CDR2: SGHVS, FQNEAQ. V was shortened by 5 bases and J by 0 bases, with 23 bases between the two germline ends. The DNA of the CDR3 is TGTGCCAGCAGCGGAACCCTAGCGTATAGCGGAGCCTCCTACGAGCAGTACTTC. It yields the protein CASSGTLAYSGASYEQYF. Based on the CDR3 plus reference TRBV7-8 and TRBJ2-7, the full variable domain is GAGVSQSPRYKVAKRGQDVALRCDPISGHVSLFWYQQALGQGPEFLTYFQNEAQLDKSGLPSDRFFAERPEGSVSTLKIQRTQQEDSAVYLCASSGTLAYSGASYEQYFGPGTRLTVT.

Concerning this clonotype itself: It differs at one base from a far larger clone, so likely a read error. The chain recombines TRBV28 with TRBJ2-1, with 7 bases lining up with TRBD2. Germline CDR1 and CDR2: MDHEN and SYDVKM. The CDR3 runs to 15 residues. The CDR3 is CATSERGQLGEEQFF. The CDR3 bases are TGTGCCACCAGTGAGCGGGGTCAACTAGGGGAGGAGCAGTTCTTC. Filled out from reference TRBV28 and TRBJ2-1, the complete variable domain reads DVKVTQSSRYLVKRTGEKVFLECVQDMDHENMFWYRQDPGLGLRLIYFSYDVKMKEKGDIPEGYSVSREKKERFSLILESASTNQTSMYLCATSERGQLGEEQFFGPGTRLTVL.

The chain uses TRBV7-8 and TRBJ2-3; 8 nucleotides agree with TRBD2. After removal of 4 bases from V and 0 bases from J, the junction contained 15 bases not matched to a gene. Germline lookup yields CDR1 SGHVS and CDR2 FQNEAQ. This CDR3 is 19 amino acids long. The CDR3 loop is CASSSGVASGHMSTDTQYF. The CDR3 DNA follows: TGTGCCAGCAGCTCAGGGGTGGCTAGCGGGCATATGAGCACAGATACGCAGTATTTT.

This clonotype was seen repeatedly, ten times or more. The chain is built from TRBV12-3 or TRBV12-4 and TRBJ2-3; D unclear. The CDR3 contains 14 residues. Trimming shortened V by 2 bases and J by 4 bases, and 10 bases separated the two germline ends. The CDR3 bases are TGTGCCAGCAGTTTAAAGACTGTTTCAGATACGCAGTATTTT. Amino acids: CASSLKTVSDTQYF.

Points on this clonotype: This likely stems from a read error, as it lies one base from a far larger clone. The J gene is TRBJ2-7, the V gene TRBV20-1, with D perhaps TRBD1 (6 bases). The germline CDR1 and CDR2 sequences are DFQATT and SNEGSKA (reference sequence). Trimming shortened V by 5 bases and J by 7 bases, and 18 bases separated the two germline ends. CDR3 length: 13 amino acids. The chain's CDR3 is CSASRQVHNEQYF. CDR3 in DNA: TGCAGTGCTTCAAGACAGGTTCACAATGAGCAGTACTTC.

Of note for this clonotype: A far larger clone is only one base removed, so a read error is likely. This chain joins TRBV4-2 and TRBJ2-2, with no clear D. V lost 3 bases, J lost 0 bases, and 11 bases lay in between. CDR1 and CDR2 (germline): LGHNA, YNFKEQ. The CDR3 is 16 amino acids. CDR3 in amino acids: CASSQAGNPNTGELFF. The CDR3 coding sequence is TGTGCCAGCAGCCAGGCCGGTAATCCGAACACCGGGGAGCTGTTTTTT.

This clonotype was observed many times. The genes are TRBV30 and TRBJ2-5, with D tentatively TRBD1 (6 bases). V was pared by 1 base and J by 4 bases, with 10 bases between. Germline CDR1 and CDR2: GTSNPN and SVGIG (reference sequence). The CDR3 is 13 residues long. This CDR3 is CAWSAGGPETQYF. The DNA for the CDR3 is TGTGCCTGGAGTGCTGGGGGCCCAGAGACCCAGTACTTC.

This clonotype was counted many times. V and J are TRBV20-1 and TRBJ1-2, with TRBD1 matching over 7 bases. Germline CDR1 and CDR2: DFQATT and SNEGSKA (reference sequence). CDR3 length: 14 residues. With V trimmed by 0 bases and J by 5 bases, 6 bases remained unmatched. The CDR3 bases are TGCAGTGCTAGAGATGGGGACAGCATGTATGGCTACACCTTC. The encoded protein is CSARDGDSMYGYTF.

Comments on this clonotype: A far larger clone is off by one base, so a read error is likely. The CDR3 DNA reads TGTACCATCAGCCAGGGCCCAGCCTACGAGCAGTACTTC. Encoded protein: CTISQGPAYEQYF. This chain links TRBV6-1 with TRBJ2-7; D possibly corresponds to TRBD1 (5 bases). There are 13 residues in the CDR3. The V gene's germline CDR1 is MNHNS and CDR2 SASEGT.

This chain uses TRBV18 with TRBJ1-5; D is perhaps TRBD1 (6 bases). Germline CDR1 and CDR2: KGHSH and LQKENI. The CDR3 extends over 15 amino acids. Trimming removed 4 bases from V and 2 bases from J, with 12 bases in between. This CDR3 is CASSLTGTRNQPQHF. The CDR3 DNA sequence: TGTGCCAGCTCACTGACAGGCACACGCAATCAGCCCCAGCATTTT.

Ten or more counts support this clonotype. The gene calls are TRBV7-2 and TRBJ1-2; 7 nucleotides match TRBD1. There are 14 residues in the CDR3. The junction had 6 bases not matched to a gene; V was cut back by 4 bases and J by 4 bases. Germline V gene data show CDR1 as SGHTA and CDR2 as FQGNSA. In DNA, the CDR3 is TGTGCCAGCAGCTCGTACAGGGGAGGCTATGGCTACACCTTC. This codes for CASSSYRGGYGYTF.

Concerning this clonotype: A junction end diverges from the germline sequence, so it may reflect a read error. This chain uses TRBV28 with TRBJ1-2, with 7 bases identical to TRBD1. Germline CDR1 MDHEN, CDR2 SYDVKM. The CDR3 covers 13 residues. CDR3 nucleotide sequence: TGTGCCAGCAGTTCAGGGACAGTCTATGGCTGCACCTTC. Amino acid sequence: CASSSGTVYGCTF.